These 18 T cell receptor beta chains share one sample of origin, sequenced in a study of long-term antiretroviral therapy in people with HIV. Survey-level immunoSEQ v3.0 assays were run. Repertoires were generated with immunoSEQ multiplex PCR, while TCRdb's copy carries only in-frame clones and drops some. Found here are more than 35,000 clones, 90% to 95% of them singletons; the top ten hold 3% to 4.5%. The sample consisted of unsorted PBMCs, taken 4.1 years after starting antiretroviral therapy. Every receptor here comes from a woman aged 50 to 60 with HIV.

V gene TRBV18 combines with J gene TRBJ2-3; D not resolved. Per the germline V gene, CDR1 is KGHSH and CDR2 is LQKENI. The V end lost 1 base, the J end lost 4 bases, and 3 bases lay between the germline ends. The CDR3 is made up of 12 amino acids. CDR3 amino acids: CASSPRPDTQYF. The DNA of the CDR3 is TGTGCCAGCTCACCACGGCCAGATACGCAGTATTTT.

The chain employs TRBV2 and TRBJ1-4; no definite D call. CDR1 is SNHLY, CDR2 FYNNEI, per germline. This CDR3 is 13 amino acids long. V lost 6 bases, J lost 7 bases, and 12 bases lay in between. CDR3 in DNA: TGTGCCAGCAGCCCTAACCTCGGTGAAAAACTGTTTTTT. Translation gives CASSPNLGEKLFF.

The chain joins TRBV5-4 to TRBJ2-5, with D hard to call. This CDR3 comprises 16 residues. CDR1 is SGHNT, CDR2 YYREEE, per germline (reference sequence). V was pared by 4 bases and J by 4 bases, with 20 bases between. CDR3 nucleotides: TGTGCCAGCAGCCCTGATGTAGGGCGTCCAATAGAGACCCAGTACTTC. Translation: CASSPDVGRPIETQYF.

The J gene is TRBJ1-2, the V gene TRBV19; TRBD1 agrees at 10 bases. Per the germline V gene, CDR1 is LNHDA and CDR2 is SQIVND (reference sequence). V shed 7 bases and J 7 bases; nucleotides not matched to a gene: 9. CDR3 size: 14 residues. CDR3 region: CASTPGQGFFGYTF. CDR3 DNA: TGTGCCAGTACCCCGGGACAGGGGTTCTTTGGCTACACCTTC.

J is TRBJ2-2 and V is TRBV4-3; possible D gene TRBD1, 6 bases. Trimming removed 0 bases from V and 3 bases from J, with 11 bases in between. CDR1 and CDR2 from the germline V gene are LGHNA and YSLEER. The CDR3 spans 16 residues. The CDR3 sequence is CASSQDRGGDTGELFF. The CDR3 DNA sequence: TGCGCCAGCAGCCAAGATCGAGGGGGAGACACCGGGGAGCTGTTTTTT.

The chain uses TRBV12-5 and TRBJ1-4; 10 bases are a match to TRBD1. V lost 5 bases, J lost 7 bases, and 4 bases stayed unmatched. The CDR3 extends over 14 amino acids. The V gene's germline CDR1 is LGHNT and CDR2 FRNRAP. CDR3 residues: CASGPGQGSEKLFF. DNA for the CDR3: TGTGCTAGTGGTCCGGGACAGGGGAGTGAAAAACTGTTTTTT.

This chain connects TRBV5-1 to TRBJ2-7, with TRBD1 matching 8 bases. The germline gives CDR1 SGHRS, CDR2 YFSETQ. This CDR3 contains 15 residues. Germline trimming cut 0 bases from V and 6 bases from J; bases unmatched to any gene: 8. CDR3 in DNA: TGCGCCAGCAGCTTGGTGACAGGGGAACTTTCCGAGCAGTACTTC. Translating it yields CASSLVTGELSEQYF. Combining the CDR3 with reference TRBV5-1 and TRBJ2-7 gives the whole variable domain KAGVTQTPRYLIKTRGQQVTLSCSPISGHRSVSWYQQTPGQGLQFLFEYFSETQRNKGNFPGRFSGRQFSNSRSEMNVSTLELGDSALYLCASSLVTGELSEQYFGPGTRLTVT.

J is TRBJ2-5 and V is TRBV4-3; unclear D gene. CDR3 length: 14 amino acids. CDR1 is LGHNA and CDR2 is YSLEER in the germline V gene. V dropped 0 bases and J dropped 2 bases, with 7 bases sitting between them. The CDR3 loop reads CASSQDRTQETQYF. CDR3 in DNA: TGCGCCAGCAGCCAAGATCGTACGCAAGAGACCCAGTACTTC.

The gene calls are TRBV6-1 and TRBJ2-2; the D gene is possibly TRBD2 (5 bases). V lost 5 bases and J 7 bases, leaving 17 bases between the germline ends. Germline CDR1 and CDR2: MNHNS and SASEGT. The CDR3 spans 15 residues. The CDR3 bases are TGTGCCAGCAGTTCTCCTTCCCGGGGTCACGGGGAGCTGTTTTTT. This translates into CASSSPSRGHGELFF.

This clone was observed once. This chain uses TRBV5-6 with TRBJ2-7; TRBD1 agrees at 7 bases. Germline lookup yields CDR1 SGHDT and CDR2 YYEEEE. This CDR3 has 14 amino acids. V shed 2 bases, J shed 4 bases, and the junction held 6 bases outside the gene matches. The CDR3 region has the DNA TGTGCCAGCAGCTTTTCCCTGACAGGGTACGAGCAGTACTTC. Its protein is CASSFSLTGYEQYF.

This sequence joins TRBV5-4 and TRBJ1-4; no definite D call. Trimming removed 1 base at V and 7 bases at J, with 8 bases between. The CDR3 is 13 amino acids. Germline CDR1 reads SGHNT; CDR2 reads YYREEE (reference sequence). Here the CDR3 reads CASSLWRTEKLFF. As DNA, the CDR3 is TGTGCCAGCAGCTTGTGGCGGACTGAAAAACTGTTTTTT. Full variable domain (outside the CDR3, taken from reference TRBV5-4 and TRBJ1-4): ETGVTQSPTHLIKTRGQQVTLRCSSQSGHNTVSWYQQALGQGPQFIFQYYREEENGRGNFPPRFSGLQFPNYSSELNVNALELDDSALYLCASSLWRTEKLFFGSGTQLSVL.

The chain recombines TRBV7-3 with TRBJ2-3; maybe TRBD2 (6 bases). CDR3 length: 15 residues. Trimming removed 0 bases at V and 4 bases at J, with 11 bases between. The germline V gene has CDR1 SGHTA and CDR2 FQGTGA. The CDR3 nucleotides are TGTGCCAGCAGCTTAACTCCGGGGGTCGCAGATACGCAGTATTTT. Its translation is CASSLTPGVADTQYF.

V and J are TRBV27 and TRBJ2-5, with 9 bases identical to TRBD1. CDR1 and CDR2 from the germline V gene are MNHEY and SMNVEV (reference sequence). The junction had 10 bases not matched to a gene; V was cut back by 4 bases and J by 4 bases. The CDR3 has 16 residues. In nucleotides, the CDR3 is TGTGCCAGCAGTTCCTCCGGGACAGGGTTTCGAGAGACCCAGTACTTC. Translated: CASSSSGTGFRETQYF.

This clone was detected once. This chain links TRBV28 with TRBJ1-1; a weak D match, TRBD1 (5 bases). The germline V gene encodes CDR1 MDHEN and CDR2 SYDVKM. The CDR3 extends over 14 amino acids. V dropped 6 bases and J dropped 0 bases, with 11 bases sitting between them. In DNA form, the CDR3 reads TGTGCCAGCAGGGCTGACAGCTTGAACACTGAAGCTTTCTTT. It is translated as CASRADSLNTEAFF. Full variable domain (rest looked up from reference TRBV28 and TRBJ1-1): DVKVTQSSRYLVKRTGEKVFLECVQDMDHENMFWYRQDPGLGLRLIYFSYDVKMKEKGDIPEGYSVSREKKERFSLILESASTNQTSMYLCASRADSLNTEAFFGQGTRLTVV.

The rearrangement uses TRBV7-2 and TRBJ2-3, with TRBD2 as a possible D gene (5 bases). This CDR3 is built from 14 residues. Germline V gene data show CDR1 as SGHTA and CDR2 as FQGNSA. Trimming pared 5 bases from V and 3 bases from J, leaving 12 bases between. The CDR3 DNA is TGTGCCAGCAGCCCGCGGGTAGGGACAGATACGCAGTATTTT. Protein product: CASSPRVGTDTQYF.

The rearrangement links TRBV5-1 to TRBJ1-1; D possibly corresponds to TRBD1 (5 bases). Germline assignment: CDR1 SGHRS and CDR2 YFSETQ. The length of the CDR3 is 13 residues. Deletions cut 3 bases from V and 2 bases from J, with 8 bases between. CDR3 protein: CASSWGTNTEAFF. DNA for the CDR3: TGCGCCAGCAGCTGGGGGACCAACACTGAAGCTTTCTTT.

V and J are TRBV6-5 and TRBJ1-2, with 8 bases identical to TRBD1. This CDR3 contains 15 residues. The germline V gene encodes CDR1 MNHEY and CDR2 SVGAGI. J was trimmed by 8 bases and V by 3 bases; bases with no gene match: 11. The CDR3 coding sequence is TGTGCCAGCAGTTATACCGGGACAGGCGTCGGGGGCTACACCTTC. This codes for CASSYTGTGVGGYTF.

The rearrangement joins TRBV7-3 to TRBJ2-3, with TRBD1 identical over 9 bases. Germline loops: CDR1 SGHTA, CDR2 FQGTGA. CDR3 length: 16 residues. With 4 bases clipped from V and 0 bases from J, the junction kept 5 bases outside the gene matches. As DNA, the CDR3 is TGTGCCAGCAGCTCTAAACAGGGGGCAAGCACAGATACGCAGTATTTT. Its translation is CASSSKQGASTDTQYF.